A single sample gave rise to the 31 T cell receptor beta chains below, sequenced in a study of blood T cell repertoires in COVID-19. This table comes from immunoSEQ multiplex PCR, and its TCRdb copy is limited to in-frame clones, with some not included. The table lists some 260,000 clones, approximately 90% of them singletons. The source material was PBMCs or T cells enriched from blood (not recorded which). The receptors were sampled from a woman in her 30s with acute COVID-19.

This chain connects TRBV5-6 to TRBJ1-1; 8 bases align to TRBD1. Germline values: CDR1 SGHDT, CDR2 YYEEEE. The CDR3 contains 15 residues. The J segment lost 3 bases and the V segment lost 0 bases, leaving 4 bases of the junction unmatched. Written as DNA, the CDR3 is TGTGCCAGCAGCTTGGAGGCAGGGGGCTACACTGAAGCTTTCTTT. This sequence encodes CASSLEAGGYTEAFF. Supplemented by reference TRBV5-6 and TRBJ1-1, the full variable domain reads DAGVTQSPTHLIKTRGQQVTLRCSPKSGHDTVSWYQQALGQGPQFIFQYYEEEERQRGNFPDRFSGHQFPNYSSELNVNALLLGDSALYLCASSLEAGGYTEAFFGQGTRLTVV.

The V call is TRBV28, the J call TRBJ1-5, with a weak D call TRBD1 (6 bases). The CDR3 loop spans 13 amino acids. Trimming stripped 4 bases from V and 7 bases from J, with 11 bases between. Germline CDR1 is MDHEN and CDR2 is SYDVKM. The CDR3 DNA is TGTGCCAGCAGTTGGGGACAAGACCAGCCCCAGCATTTT. Residues: CASSWGQDQPQHF.

The gene calls are TRBV10-3 and TRBJ2-2; TRBD1 agrees at 10 bases. Germline loops: CDR1 ENHRY, CDR2 SYGVKD. The CDR3 is 19 residues long. V was pared by 3 bases and J by 6 bases, with 16 bases of the junction left unmatched. The CDR3 bases are TGTGCCATCAGTGACCTCGTCCCGGGACAGGGGAAAGGGGCCGGGGAGCTGTTTTTT. It translates to CAISDLVPGQGKGAGELFF.

This clone was counted once. The gene calls are TRBV7-2 and TRBJ2-3; 7 bases are shared with TRBD2. Per the germline V gene, CDR1 is SGHTA and CDR2 is FQGNSA. The CDR3 runs 15 residues. J lost 6 bases, V lost 5 bases, and 11 bases had no gene match. The CDR3 DNA follows: TGTGCCAGCAGCACCCTAGGGCGGGAGTCGGATACGCAGTATTTT. This gives the protein CASSTLGRESDTQYF.

V usage is TRBV3-1 (or the pseudogene TRBV3-2) and J usage is TRBJ2-7; 7 bases line up with TRBD2. The CDR3 consists of 15 residues. V was pared by 4 bases and J by 0 bases, with 6 bases of the junction left unmatched. CDR1 and CDR2 (germline): LGHDT, YNNKEL (reference sequence). The CDR3 sequence: CASSRSGPSSYEQYF. CDR3 DNA sequence: TGTGCCAGCAGCCGTAGCGGGCCCAGCTCCTACGAGCAGTACTTC.

V usage is TRBV15 and J usage is TRBJ2-5; D is ambiguous. The CDR3 sequence is 12 residues long. V gave up 4 bases and J gave up 5 bases, with 8 bases separating them. In germline, CDR1 is LNHNV, CDR2 YYDKDF (reference sequence). The CDR3 protein is CATSTPGETQYF. For the CDR3, the DNA is TGTGCCACCAGCACACCCGGGGAGACCCAGTACTTC.

The chain is built from TRBV30 and TRBJ1-1; D unclear. The CDR3 is made up of 13 amino acids. Trimming shortened V by 2 bases and J by 0 bases, and 7 bases separated the two germline ends. Germline V gene data show CDR1 as GTSNPN and CDR2 as SVGIG (reference sequence). CDR3 region: CAWSLQVNTEAFF. CDR3 nucleotide sequence: TGTGCCTGGAGTCTTCAGGTGAACACTGAAGCTTTCTTT.

This chain links TRBV2 with TRBJ2-1; 8 nucleotides align to TRBD2. The CDR3 contains 13 residues. Trimming took 5 bases from V and 15 from J; bases not matched to a gene: 12. Germline CDR1 is SNHLY and CDR2 is FYNNEI. In nucleotides, the CDR3 is TGTGCCAGCAGTCCCTCCGGGGGGGGAAGGGGGTTCTTC. This codes for CASSPSGGGRGFF.

V usage is TRBV30 and J usage is TRBJ1-1; 8 positions agree with TRBD1. Trimming removed 0 bases from V and 4 bases from J; junction bases left unmatched: 4. The CDR3 is made up of 14 amino acids. Germline V gene data show CDR1 as GTSNPN and CDR2 as SVGIG (reference sequence). The CDR3 here is CAWSVQGGITEAFF. The CDR3 coding sequence is TGTGCCTGGAGTGTACAGGGGGGTATCACTGAAGCTTTCTTT.

The chain employs TRBV11-3 and TRBJ2-7; 9 bases fit TRBD2. The CDR3 is 14 amino acids. Germline V CDR1 and CDR2: SGHNT, YENEEA. With 5 bases clipped from V and 5 bases from J, the junction kept 7 bases outside the gene matches. CDR3 region: CASSRSGRRDEQYF. CDR3 DNA sequence: TGTGCCAGCAGCCGAAGCGGGAGGCGGGACGAGCAGTACTTC.

The chain joins TRBV19 to TRBJ1-2; tentatively, D is TRBD1 (5 bases). CDR1 and CDR2 from the germline V gene are LNHDA and SQIVND (reference sequence). The V end lost 4 bases, the J end lost 6 bases, and 12 bases lay between the germline ends. The CDR3 is 13 amino acids. The CDR3 here is CASSTRGANGYTF. The DNA of the CDR3 is TGTGCCAGTAGTACCCGCGGGGCCAATGGCTACACCTTC.

This chain uses TRBV9 with TRBJ1-2; weak D call: TRBD1 (6 bases). Germline V gene lookup returns CDR1 SGDLS and CDR2 YYNGEE. V gave up 4 bases and J gave up 6 bases, with 22 bases separating them. The CDR3 spans 16 residues. CDR3 sequence: CASSPRLSETGHGYTF. The CDR3 DNA follows: TGTGCCAGCAGCCCCCGGTTAAGCGAAACAGGGCATGGCTACACCTTC.

This clone is labeled medium-sized. The V call is TRBV9, the J call TRBJ1-2; tentative D call: TRBD1 (6 bases). The V gene lost 0 bases and the J gene lost 4 bases, with 7 bases spanning the gap. The CDR3 runs to 13 residues. CDR1 SGDLS and CDR2 YYNGEE come from the germline V gene. CDR3 sequence reads: CASSVEGGYGYTF. The CDR3 nucleotides read TGTGCCAGCAGCGTAGAAGGGGGCTATGGCTACACCTTC.

The chain employs TRBV28 and TRBJ2-7, with D unclear. V lost 6 bases to trimming and J lost 0 bases, with 15 bases between them. In germline, CDR1 is MDHEN, CDR2 SYDVKM. There are 15 residues in the CDR3. CDR3 sequence: CASSPVSITSYEQYF. The CDR3 DNA is TGTGCCAGCAGCCCGGTTAGCATCACCTCCTACGAGCAGTACTTC.

The CDR3: CASSKLAGLSYNEQFF. In DNA, the CDR3 is TGTGCCAGTAGTAAACTAGCGGGTTTGAGTTACAATGAGCAGTTCTTC. V gene TRBV19 combines with J gene TRBJ2-1; the match to TRBD2 covers 9 bases. V lost 4 bases to trimming and J lost 4 bases; unmatched junction nucleotides: 8. Per germline, CDR1 LNHDA and CDR2 SQIVND (reference sequence). This CDR3 is 16 amino acids long.

The chain employs TRBV7-2 and TRBJ2-2; 8 nucleotides align to TRBD1. V dropped 5 bases and J dropped 1; count of bases not matched to a gene: 6. The CDR3 runs 16 residues. From germline, CDR1 is SGHTA and CDR2 FQGNSA. CDR3 bases: TGTGCCAGCAGCCCAGTCGGGACAGGGAACACCGGGGAGCTGTTTTTT. Translating gives CASSPVGTGNTGELFF.

V is TRBV7-2 and J is TRBJ1-2; TRBD1 is a possible D gene (6 bases). Trimming shortened V by 0 bases and J by 4 bases, and 12 bases separated the two germline ends. Germline V gives CDR1 SGHTA, CDR2 FQGNSA. This CDR3 comprises 15 residues. The CDR3 sequence: CASSLATGSTYGYTF. In DNA form, the CDR3 reads TGTGCCAGCAGCTTAGCCACAGGGTCTACCTATGGCTACACCTTC. Together with reference TRBV7-2 and TRBJ1-2, the CDR3 gives the full variable domain: GAGVSQSPSNKVTEKGKDVELRCDPISGHTALYWYRQSLGQGLEFLIYFQGNSAPDKSGLPSDRFSAERTGGSVSTLTIQRTQQEDSAVYLCASSLATGSTYGYTFGSGTRLTVV.

The J gene is TRBJ2-2, the V gene TRBV7-8; 8 bases fit TRBD1. The CDR3 contains 16 residues. CDR1 and CDR2 (germline): SGHVS, FQNEAQ. J was trimmed by 4 bases and V by 1 base; bases with no gene match: 5. The CDR3: CASSLGGQGTTGELFF. DNA for the CDR3: TGTGCCAGCAGCTTAGGAGGACAGGGTACCACCGGGGAGCTGTTTTTT. Complete variable domain (other parts from reference TRBV7-8 and TRBJ2-2): GAGVSQSPRYKVAKRGQDVALRCDPISGHVSLFWYQQALGQGPEFLTYFQNEAQLDKSGLPSDRFFAERPEGSVSTLKIQRTQQEDSAVYLCASSLGGQGTTGELFFGEGSRLTVL.

This sequence joins TRBV28 and TRBJ1-5; D call uncertain. The V and J ends lost 3 bases and 3 bases respectively, with 9 bases between them. Germline CDR1 MDHEN, CDR2 SYDVKM. The CDR3 runs to 14 residues. In DNA form, the CDR3 reads TGTGCCAGCAGTTTCGGAGGGCCCAATCAGCCCCAGCATTTT. It is translated as CASSFGGPNQPQHF.

The chain has TRBV6-1 and TRBJ2-7; 10 positions agree with TRBD2. CDR3 length equals 14 residues. V gave up 5 bases and J gave up 3 bases; unmatched junction bases: 4. Germline-derived CDR1 and CDR2 are MNHNS and SASEGT. The CDR3 region is CASSLTSGNYEQYF. As DNA, the CDR3 is TGTGCCAGCAGTTTAACTAGCGGGAACTACGAGCAGTACTTC.

The chain recombines TRBV6-2 or TRBV6-3 with TRBJ2-1; TRBD2 aligns across 10 bases. The V gene's germline CDR1 is MNHEY and CDR2 SVGEGT. With 2 bases clipped from V and 9 bases from J, the junction kept 13 bases outside the gene matches. This CDR3 spans 17 amino acids. The CDR3 nucleotides read TGTGCCAGCAGTTACGGGAGAAGTAGCGGGAGGTTTGGTGAGCAGTTCTTC. Translated, it gives CASSYGRSSGRFGEQFF.

This clone has only one observation. The chain joins TRBV25-1 to TRBJ2-1; 10 bases line up with TRBD2. The germline CDR1 and CDR2 sequences are MGHDK and SYGVNS. J lost 4 bases, V lost 1 base, and 1 base had no gene match. The CDR3 contains 15 residues. The CDR3 protein is CASSELAGGYNEQFF. The CDR3 DNA follows: TGTGCCAGCAGTGAATTAGCGGGGGGTTACAATGAGCAGTTCTTC.

This chain connects TRBV18 to TRBJ2-7; D is unclear. The CDR3 sequence is 13 residues long. Germline V gene data show CDR1 as KGHSH and CDR2 as LQKENI. V gave up 0 bases and J gave up 13 bases, with 16 bases separating them. CDR3 sequence reads: CASSPPGQANTYF. The CDR3 DNA sequence: TGTGCCAGCTCACCACCTGGGCAGGCGAACACTTACTTC. Full variable domain (remainder filled in from reference TRBV18 and TRBJ2-7): NAGVMQNPRHLVRRRGQEARLRCSPMKGHSHVYWYRQLPEEGLKFMVYLQKENIIDESGMPKERFSAEFPKEGPSILRIQQVVRGDSAAYFCASSPPGQANTYFGPGTRLTVT.

The chain recombines TRBV11-2 with TRBJ2-5; TRBD1 matches 7 bases. Germline CDR1 and CDR2: SGHAT and FQNNGV. Trimming took 0 bases from V and 1 from J; bases not matched to a gene: 11. The CDR3 contains 18 residues. The CDR3 sequence: CASSLDPRGTEPQETQYF. As DNA, the CDR3 is TGTGCCAGCAGCTTAGATCCGCGTGGGACAGAACCCCAAGAGACCCAGTACTTC.

The chain links TRBV6-2 or TRBV6-3 to TRBJ1-1, with 8 bases identical to TRBD1. The CDR3 totals 15 residues. V shed 6 bases and J 0 bases; nucleotides not matched to a gene: 6. The germline V gene encodes CDR1 MNHEY and CDR2 SVGEGT. The CDR3 DNA sequence: TGTGCCAGCAGCACGGGACAGGTAATGAACACTGAAGCTTTCTTT. Its translation: CASSTGQVMNTEAFF.

This clone is a singleton in its sample. The chain joins TRBV6-1 to TRBJ2-5; 9 bases agree with TRBD1. This CDR3 spans 16 amino acids. In germline, CDR1 is MNHNS, CDR2 SASEGT. Trimming at V came to 4 bases and at J to 5 bases, leaving 11 bases not matched to a gene. CDR3 in amino acids: CASSVYGQGNWETQYF. CDR3 bases: TGTGCCAGCAGTGTGTACGGACAGGGGAATTGGGAGACCCAGTACTTC.

V usage is TRBV5-1 and J usage is TRBJ2-7, with TRBD1 matching 7 bases. This CDR3 has 14 residues. V shed 2 bases and J 4 bases; nucleotides not matched to a gene: 6. CDR1 is SGHRS, CDR2 YFSETQ, per germline. The CDR3 DNA sequence: TGCGCCAGCAGCTTCCGACAGGGAGAGTACGAGCAGTACTTC. This codes for CASSFRQGEYEQYF.

This chain connects TRBV5-5 to TRBJ1-4; D unclear. Germline CDR1 reads SGHKS; CDR2 reads YYEKEE (reference sequence). There are 14 residues in the CDR3. V lost 6 bases and J 0 bases, leaving 9 bases between the germline ends. CDR3 residues: CASTIPATNEKLFF. In DNA form, the CDR3 reads TGTGCCAGCACCATCCCAGCAACTAATGAAAAACTGTTTTTT.

This sequence joins TRBV5-1 and TRBJ1-4; 9 bases agree with TRBD1. This CDR3 spans 15 amino acids. Germline loops: CDR1 SGHRS, CDR2 YFSETQ. Losses at the gene ends were 1 base for V and 8 bases for J; bases not matched to a gene: 6. The CDR3 region has the DNA TGCGCCAGCAGCTTGCAGGGACAGGGTGGGGAAAAACTGTTTTTT. It is translated as CASSLQGQGGEKLFF.

The gene calls are TRBV5-1 and TRBJ2-1; 8 nucleotides agree with TRBD2. The length of the CDR3 is 14 residues. Germline V CDR1 and CDR2: SGHRS, YFSETQ. J was trimmed by 8 bases and V by 1 base; bases with no gene match: 5. This CDR3 is CASSLRTSRDEQFF. For the CDR3, the DNA is TGCGCCAGCAGCTTGAGGACTAGCCGCGATGAGCAGTTCTTC.

The rearrangement uses TRBV29-1 and TRBJ2-4; a possible D gene is TRBD2 (6 bases). CDR1 is SQVTM and CDR2 is ANQGSEA in the germline V gene. This CDR3 is 11 amino acids long. Between the trimmed V and J ends, which lost 1 base and 9 bases, there was a span of 7 bases. The CDR3 coding sequence is TGCAGCGTTGAAGTGGGGGGCATTCAGTACTTC. Translating gives CSVEVGGIQYF.